This T cell receptor beta chain was recovered during a study of cytomegalovirus exposure and HLA in healthy donors. The wider study: Most donors, less than 85% of several hundred genotyped, fell in the Caucasian-associated ancestry cluster. Whole-study findings and limits: Researchers counted 150 to 200 TCR beta chains as cytomegalovirus-associated. Clonal expansion was found to be greater in HLA-associated TCR beta chains than in equally common others in a later analysis.

For this clone: Its antigen is undetermined. One end of the junction is discordant with germline, which a read error may explain.

This CDR3 has 17 residues. Germline loops: CDR1 SSHAT, CDR2 FNYEAQ (reference sequence). PCR involved 60 Vbeta and 13 Jbeta primers. Original methodology: Unique TCR beta chains numbered 60 million to 100 million in a later analysis, with approximately 10 million shared. TCRdb keeps only in-frame clones here, not all; method: immunoSEQ multiplex PCR. That table supplies the V and J calls and clone size; D and trimming were determined from the DNA. The sample lists a few hundred thousand clones, approximately 79% occurring once. This sequence was found in a man aged 18 to 30 in good health and CMV-seronegative. Material for sequencing was PBMCs. The rearrangement joins TRBV7-7 to TRBJ2-1; tentatively, D is TRBD2 (7 bases). The CDR3 reads CASSLEPLLGGGLEQFF. The DNA for the CDR3 is TGTGCTAGCAGCTTAGAACCCCTCCTTGGCGGGGGCTTAGAGCAGTTCTTC.